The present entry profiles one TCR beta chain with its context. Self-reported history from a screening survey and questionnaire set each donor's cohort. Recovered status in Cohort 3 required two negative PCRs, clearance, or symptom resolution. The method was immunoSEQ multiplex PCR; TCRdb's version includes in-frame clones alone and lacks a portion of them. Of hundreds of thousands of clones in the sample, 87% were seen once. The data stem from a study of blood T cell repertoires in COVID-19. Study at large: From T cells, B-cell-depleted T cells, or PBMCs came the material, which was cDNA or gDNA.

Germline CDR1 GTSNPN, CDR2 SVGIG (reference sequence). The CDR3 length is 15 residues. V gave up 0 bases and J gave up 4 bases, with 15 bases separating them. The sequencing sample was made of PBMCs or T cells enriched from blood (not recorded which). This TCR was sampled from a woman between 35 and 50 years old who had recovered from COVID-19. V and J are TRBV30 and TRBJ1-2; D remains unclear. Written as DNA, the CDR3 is TGTGCCTGGAGTGTAACGGGAACTCGGATCTATGGCTACACCTTC. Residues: CAWSVTGTRIYGYTF.